The TCR beta chain under discussion was sequenced for a study of tumor-infiltrating lymphocytes in primary liver carcinoma. Study at large: Patients comprised men and women whose ages fell between 30 and 69 years. About 3.5 to 7.5 million productive TCRbeta reads were obtained from the samples, with similar numbers across tissue types. Broader study findings: Compared with blood, tumor repertoires held significantly more in their top 250 clones.

This clonotype was counted many times. The antigen is unknown. With roughly 540 ng total RNA as template and a constant-region primer, TCR beta cDNA was made. Three nested multiplex PCR rounds of slightly modified ARM-PCR generated TCR beta libraries. Primers for the first two PCR rounds were TRBV1-TRBV30 forward primers and a C-beta reverse primer (roughly 10 cycles per round). TCRdb used MiXCR to reprocess the multiplex PCR reads, holding one entry per CDR3 protein. Here the sample spans fewer than 350,000 distinct CDR3 sequences, around three fifths being singletons. V was pared by 0 bases and J by 5 bases, with 10 bases between. This CDR3 has 14 residues. The germline V gene encodes CDR1 MNHNS and CDR2 SASEGT. Germline DNA was also extracted, and blood RNA derived from unsorted whole blood.

This chain connects TRBV6-1 to TRBJ2-5; D ambiguous. What was sequenced was peripheral blood. This clonotype originated in a man between 40 and 49 years old with primary liver carcinoma and hepatitis B virus infection. The CDR3 loop is CASSEAHEIETQYF. In DNA form, the CDR3 reads TGTGCCAGCAGTGAAGCGCACGAGATTGAGACCCAGTACTTC.